These 27 T cell receptor beta chains came from one sample sequenced in a study of cytomegalovirus exposure and HLA in healthy donors. Both 60 Vbeta primers and 13 Jbeta primers went into the PCR. This table comes from immunoSEQ multiplex PCR, and its TCRdb copy is limited to in-frame clones, with some not included. The sample holds some 120,000 clones, approximately 80% seen once. Material for sequencing was PBMCs. These receptors all stem from a woman in her 40s in good health and CMV-seropositive.

The chain couples TRBV11-2 to TRBJ2-3; D possibly corresponds to TRBD2 (5 bases). In germline, CDR1 is SGHAT, CDR2 FQNNGV. The V gene lost 5 bases and the J gene lost 5 bases, with 8 bases spanning the gap. This CDR3 spans 12 amino acids. This CDR3 reads CASSPGEDTQYF. For the CDR3, the DNA is TGTGCCAGCAGCCCCGGGGAAGATACGCAGTATTTT. The entire variable domain, with the rest obtained from reference TRBV11-2 and TRBJ2-3, is as follows: EAGVAQSPRYKIIEKRQSVAFWCNPISGHATLYWYQQILGQGPKLLIQFQNNGVVDDSQLPKDRFSAERLKGVDSTLKIQPAKLEDSAVYLCASSPGEDTQYFGPGTRLTVL.

The V and J genes are TRBV7-8 and TRBJ1-5; D ambiguous. V shed 5 bases and J shed 3 bases, with 8 bases lying between them. The CDR3 runs to 13 residues. The V gene's germline CDR1 is SGHVS and CDR2 FQNEAQ. In nucleotides, the CDR3 is TGTGCCAGCAGCCCTGGAGACAATCAGCCCCAGCATTTT. This sequence encodes CASSPGDNQPQHF. Full variable domain (remainder filled in from reference TRBV7-8 and TRBJ1-5): GAGVSQSPRYKVAKRGQDVALRCDPISGHVSLFWYQQALGQGPEFLTYFQNEAQLDKSGLPSDRFFAERPEGSVSTLKIQRTQQEDSAVYLCASSPGDNQPQHFGDGTRLSIL.

This clone was seen only a few times. This chain connects TRBV7-2 to TRBJ2-1, with D possibly TRBD2 on 5 matching bases. The CDR3 sequence is 17 residues long. Germline V gene sequence: CDR1 SGHTA, CDR2 FQGNSA. Trimming pared 0 bases from V and 4 bases from J, leaving 16 bases between. CDR3 nucleotide sequence: TGTGCCAGCAGCTTAGCGCGTTCTAGCCCGGGGTACAATGAGCAGTTCTTC. It yields the protein CASSLARSSPGYNEQFF.

This chain uses TRBV30 with TRBJ1-5; D is possibly TRBD1 (5 bases). Germline V gene data show CDR1 as GTSNPN and CDR2 as SVGIG (reference sequence). The CDR3 consists of 14 residues. V lost 1 base and J 7 bases, leaving 14 bases between the germline ends. CDR3 region: CAWSGGTGLQPQHF. CDR3 DNA sequence: TGTGCCTGGAGTGGCGGCACAGGTTTGCAGCCCCAGCATTTT.

The rearrangement joins TRBV29-1 to TRBJ2-1; maybe TRBD1 (6 bases). In germline, CDR1 is SQVTM, CDR2 ANQGSEA. V was clipped by 6 bases and J by 6 bases, with 12 bases between them. CDR3 length equals 12 residues. This chain's CDR3 is CSVVWDINEQFF. The CDR3 nucleotides are TGCAGCGTGGTCTGGGACATCAATGAGCAGTTCTTC.

On this clone: Mismatch with germline at one junction end may stem from a read error. The chain recombines TRBV7-7 with TRBJ2-5; D is possibly TRBD2 (6 bases). Germline V gene data show CDR1 as SSHAT and CDR2 as FNYEAQ (reference sequence). There are 13 residues in the CDR3. CDR3 in DNA: TGTGCTAGCAGCTCACGGACTAAAGAGACCCAGTACTTC. Translated: CASSSRTKETQYF.

The rearrangement joins TRBV29-1 to TRBJ2-2; weak D call: TRBD1 (6 bases). V shed 3 bases and J shed 2 bases, with 16 bases lying between them. The CDR3 loop spans 16 amino acids. Germline V gene lookup returns CDR1 SQVTM and CDR2 ANQGSEA. DNA for the CDR3: TGCAGCGTTGAGGTAGAGCAGGGGTCTAACACCGGGGAGCTGTTTTTT. Amino acid sequence: CSVEVEQGSNTGELFF.

This chain joins TRBV2 and TRBJ2-3; D not resolved. CDR1 is SNHLY and CDR2 is FYNNEI in the germline V gene. The CDR3 contains 13 residues. Deletions cut 2 bases from V and 6 bases from J, with 9 bases between. CDR3 bases: TGTGCCAGCAGTGAACAACCGGTTGATACGCAGTATTTT. It yields the protein CASSEQPVDTQYF.

This clone has a single count. The chain links TRBV7-9 to TRBJ2-3; D not certain. The CDR3 extends over 14 amino acids. Trimming shortened V by 1 base and J by 0 bases, and 5 bases separated the two germline ends. Germline-derived CDR1 and CDR2 are SEHNR and FQNEAQ (reference sequence). Here the CDR3 reads CASSLGLSTDTQYF. The CDR3 DNA is TGTGCCAGCAGCTTAGGGCTTAGCACAGATACGCAGTATTTT.

This clone occurred once. The chain combines TRBV2 with TRBJ1-4, with 8 bases aligning to TRBD1. Germline V CDR1 and CDR2: SNHLY, FYNNEI. CDR3 length equals 15 residues. V gave up 4 bases and J gave up 5 bases; unmatched junction bases: 6. CDR3 sequence: CASSGGQGGNEKLFF. The CDR3 bases are TGTGCCAGCAGTGGTGGACAGGGCGGGAATGAAAAACTGTTTTTT.

This chain links TRBV14 with TRBJ1-2, with D possibly matching TRBD1 (6 bases). Germline-derived CDR1 and CDR2 are SGHDN and FVKESK. The CDR3 sequence is 14 residues long. V was pared by 1 base and J by 1 base, with 7 bases between. CDR3 sequence reads: CASSQVQGNYGYTF. Written as DNA, the CDR3 is TGTGCCAGCAGCCAAGTACAGGGTAACTATGGCTACACCTTC. The full variable domain, its missing parts supplied by reference TRBV14 and TRBJ1-2, is EAGVTQFPSHSVIEKGQTVTLRCDPISGHDNLYWYRRVMGKEIKFLLHFVKESKQDESGMPNNRFLAERTGGTYSTLKVQPAELEDSGVYFCASSQVQGNYGYTFGSGTRLTVV.

V is TRBV7-3 and J is TRBJ2-7; 12 nucleotides agree with TRBD1. This CDR3 has 14 residues. The germline V gene has CDR1 SGHTA and CDR2 FQGTGA. Losses at the gene ends were 7 bases for V and 6 bases for J; bases not matched to a gene: 7. This chain's CDR3 is CASNLRDRGREQYF. The CDR3 DNA is TGTGCCAGCAACCTTCGGGACAGGGGGCGCGAGCAGTACTTC.

This clone came up a few times. This chain uses TRBV9 with TRBJ1-6; the D is unclear. V was clipped by 2 bases and J by 0 bases, with 9 bases between them. This CDR3 is built from 16 residues. Germline V gene sequence: CDR1 SGDLS, CDR2 YYNGEE. CDR3 loop: CASSVTVFSYNSPLHF. CDR3 bases: TGTGCCAGCAGCGTTACAGTGTTCTCCTATAATTCACCCCTCCACTTT. The whole variable domain, remainder taken from reference TRBV9 and TRBJ1-6, is DSGVTQTPKHLITATGQRVTLRCSPRSGDLSVYWYQQSLDQGLQFLIQYYNGEERAKGNILERFSAQQFPDLHSELNLSSLELGDSALYFCASSVTVFSYNSPLHFGNGTRLTVT.

V gene TRBV27 combines with J gene TRBJ2-1, with 8 bases matching TRBD2. The CDR3 sequence is 16 residues long. CDR1 and CDR2 (germline): MNHEY, SMNVEV (reference sequence). Trimming took 1 base from V and 4 from J; bases not matched to a gene: 6. The CDR3 DNA sequence: TGTGCCAGCAGTTTATTTGCGGGAGGATCATACAATGAGCAGTTCTTC. Translated, it gives CASSLFAGGSYNEQFF.

This clone was observed once. The chain carries TRBV6-5 and TRBJ2-1; D may be TRBD2 (5 bases). CDR1 and CDR2 from the germline V gene are MNHEY and SVGAGI. V lost 7 bases to trimming and J lost 6 bases, with 19 bases between them. The CDR3 contains 15 residues. CDR3 sequence: CASTLSSPAGNEQFF. CDR3 DNA sequence: TGTGCCAGCACCCTTAGTTCTCCGGCGGGCAATGAGCAGTTCTTC.

The chain couples TRBV28 to TRBJ2-1, with TRBD2 matching 13 bases. CDR1 and CDR2 from the germline V gene are MDHEN and SYDVKM. The CDR3 has 15 residues. Trimming removed 3 bases from V and 9 bases from J; junction bases left unmatched: 5. The CDR3 DNA reads TGTGCCAGCAGTTTTTGGACTAGCGGGAGCTTTGAGCAGTTCTTC. Its translation is CASSFWTSGSFEQFF.

This clone has a single count. The chain has TRBV27 and TRBJ2-7, with TRBD1 matching 7 bases. Losses at the gene ends were 3 bases for V and 2 bases for J; bases not matched to a gene: 1. Germline CDR1 is MNHEY and CDR2 is SMNVEV (reference sequence). The CDR3 sequence is 13 residues long. CDR3 sequence (DNA): TGTGCCAGCAGTTTTCAGGGGGCCTACGAGCAGTACTTC. Amino acid sequence: CASSFQGAYEQYF.

The chain links TRBV28 to TRBJ2-1; perhaps TRBD2 as D (6 bases). CDR3 length: 11 residues. V was clipped by 5 bases and J by 12 bases, with 11 bases between them. Germline values: CDR1 MDHEN, CDR2 SYDVKM. In nucleotides, the CDR3 is TGTGCCAGCAGTGCCCGGAGGGGGCAGTTCTTC. Encoded protein: CASSARRGQFF.

CDR3: CSVSSGSRGELFF. As DNA, the CDR3 is TGCAGCGTTTCTAGCGGGAGTCGAGGGGAGCTGTTTTTT. The V gene is TRBV29-1, the J gene TRBJ2-2; 10 nucleotides agree with TRBD2. V gave up 5 bases and J gave up 8 bases; unmatched junction bases: 5. This CDR3 has 13 amino acids. Per germline, CDR1 SQVTM and CDR2 ANQGSEA.

The CDR3 is CASGTSGMAQNEQFF. CDR3 bases: TGCGCCAGCGGGACTAGCGGGATGGCTCAAAATGAGCAGTTCTTC. The chain is built from TRBV5-1 and TRBJ2-1; 13 nucleotides agree with TRBD2. CDR3 size: 15 residues. V shed 7 bases, J shed 7 bases, and the junction held 8 bases outside the gene matches. Germline loops: CDR1 SGHRS, CDR2 YFSETQ.

In its sample, this clone was seen a few times. The chain employs TRBV11-3 and TRBJ2-1; TRBD2 aligns across 7 bases. V gave up 2 bases and J gave up 5 bases; unmatched junction bases: 6. The V gene's germline CDR1 is SGHNT and CDR2 YENEEA. This CDR3 region has 15 residues. Written as DNA, the CDR3 is TGTGCCAGCAGCTTATTCGGCGGGACTAACAATGAGCAGTTCTTC. Its protein product is CASSLFGGTNNEQFF.

The V gene is TRBV5-6, the J gene TRBJ1-5, with D maybe TRBD1 (5 bases). Germline lookup yields CDR1 SGHDT and CDR2 YYEEEE. V gave up 2 bases and J gave up 2 bases, with 11 bases separating them. This CDR3 has 15 residues. CDR3 protein: CASSFGGAGNQPQHF. The CDR3 nucleotides read TGTGCCAGCAGCTTCGGAGGGGCAGGCAATCAGCCCCAGCATTTT.

In DNA, the CDR3 is TGTGCCAGCAGTCGTCCTACGCCGGGGAACACTGAAGCTTTCTTT. It specifies CASSRPTPGNTEAFF. The V call is TRBV28, the J call TRBJ1-1; D remains ambiguous. V lost 5 bases, J lost 1 base, and 14 bases lay in between. This CDR3 comprises 15 residues. The V gene's germline CDR1 is MDHEN and CDR2 SYDVKM.

The rearrangement links TRBV7-9 to TRBJ2-3; D is uncertain. The CDR3 is 16 residues long. Germline V gene sequence: CDR1 SEHNR, CDR2 FQNEAQ (reference sequence). Between the trimmed V and J ends, which lost 5 bases and 1 base, there was a span of 16 bases. The CDR3 region is CASSAPQGGGTDTQYF. CDR3 coding DNA: TGTGCCAGCAGCGCCCCCCAAGGCGGAGGCACAGATACGCAGTATTTT.

The chain links TRBV2 to TRBJ2-7; a weak D match, TRBD1 (6 bases). This CDR3 contains 16 residues. V lost 4 bases and J 0 bases, leaving 16 bases between the germline ends. Germline V gene lookup returns CDR1 SNHLY and CDR2 FYNNEI. As DNA, the CDR3 is TGTGCCAGCAGTGGGCCCCAGGGGCTAAGCTCCTACGAGCAGTACTTC. This sequence encodes CASSGPQGLSSYEQYF.

The rearrangement joins TRBV2 to TRBJ1-2; D call uncertain. CDR3 length equals 12 residues. The V end lost 4 bases, the J end lost 10 bases, and 13 bases lay between the germline ends. Germline V gene lookup returns CDR1 SNHLY and CDR2 FYNNEI. The CDR3 is CASSVGSPNYTF. The CDR3 DNA sequence: TGTGCCAGCAGTGTGGGGAGCCCCAACTACACCTTC.

On this clone: This sample includes further DNA sequences coding for the same CDR3. The V gene is TRBV28, the J gene TRBJ2-1; D is unresolved. The germline V and J ends were trimmed by 4 bases and 4 bases, with 2 bases remaining between them. Per the germline V gene, CDR1 is MDHEN and CDR2 is SYDVKM. This CDR3 is built from 11 residues. The CDR3 nucleotides are TGTGCCAGCAGTTCGTACAATGAGCAGTTCTTC. Encoded protein: CASSSYNEQFF.